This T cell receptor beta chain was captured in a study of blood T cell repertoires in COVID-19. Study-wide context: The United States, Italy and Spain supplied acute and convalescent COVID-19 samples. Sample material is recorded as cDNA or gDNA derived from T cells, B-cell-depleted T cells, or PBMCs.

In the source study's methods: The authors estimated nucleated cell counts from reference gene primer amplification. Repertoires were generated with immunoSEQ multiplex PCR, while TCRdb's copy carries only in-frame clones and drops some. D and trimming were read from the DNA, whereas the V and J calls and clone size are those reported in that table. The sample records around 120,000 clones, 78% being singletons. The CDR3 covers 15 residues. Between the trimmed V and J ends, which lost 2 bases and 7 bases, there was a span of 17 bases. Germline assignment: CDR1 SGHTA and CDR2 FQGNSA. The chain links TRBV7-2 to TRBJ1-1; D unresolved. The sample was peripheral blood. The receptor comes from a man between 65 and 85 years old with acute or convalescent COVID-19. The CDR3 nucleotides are TGTGCCAGCAGCTTATTTGGGCGATTGACGAGTGAAGCTTTCTTT. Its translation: CASSLFGRLTSEAFF. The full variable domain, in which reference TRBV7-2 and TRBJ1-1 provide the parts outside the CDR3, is GAGVSQSPSNKVTEKGKDVELRCDPISGHTALYWYRQSLGQGLEFLIYFQGNSAPDKSGLPSDRFSAERTGGSVSTLTIQRTQQEDSAVYLCASSLFGRLTSEAFFGQGTRLTVV.